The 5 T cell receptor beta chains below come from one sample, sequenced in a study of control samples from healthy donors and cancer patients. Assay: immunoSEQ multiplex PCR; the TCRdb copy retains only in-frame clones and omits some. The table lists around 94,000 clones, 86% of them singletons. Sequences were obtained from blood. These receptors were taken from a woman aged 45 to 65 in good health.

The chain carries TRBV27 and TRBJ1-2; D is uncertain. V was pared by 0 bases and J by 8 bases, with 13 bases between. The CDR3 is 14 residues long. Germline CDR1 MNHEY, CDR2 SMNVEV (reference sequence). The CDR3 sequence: CASSLSFGTGGYTF. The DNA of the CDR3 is TGTGCCAGCAGTTTATCGTTCGGAACGGGGGGCTACACCTTC.

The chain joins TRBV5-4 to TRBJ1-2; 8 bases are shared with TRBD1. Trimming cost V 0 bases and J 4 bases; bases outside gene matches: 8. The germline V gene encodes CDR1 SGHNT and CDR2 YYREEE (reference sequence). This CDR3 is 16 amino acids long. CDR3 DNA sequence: TGTGCCAGCAGCTTGGCCCTGGACAGGGCTCGCTATGGCTACACCTTC. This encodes CASSLALDRARYGYTF.

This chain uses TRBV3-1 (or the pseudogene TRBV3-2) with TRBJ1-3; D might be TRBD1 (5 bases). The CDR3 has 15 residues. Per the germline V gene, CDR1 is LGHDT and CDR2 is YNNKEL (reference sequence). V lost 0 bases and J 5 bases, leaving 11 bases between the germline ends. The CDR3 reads CASSQDVGTRNTIYF. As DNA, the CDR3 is TGTGCCAGCAGCCAAGATGTGGGGACGAGAAACACCATATATTTT.

DNA for the CDR3: TGTGCCAGCAGCCCCGCCAATCAGCCCCAGCATTTT. The encoded protein is CASSPANQPQHF. The chain joins TRBV7-9 to TRBJ1-5; D not resolved. V lost 5 bases and J lost 3, with 5 bases in between. Germline-derived CDR1 and CDR2 are SEHNR and FQNEAQ (reference sequence). The CDR3 length is 12 residues.

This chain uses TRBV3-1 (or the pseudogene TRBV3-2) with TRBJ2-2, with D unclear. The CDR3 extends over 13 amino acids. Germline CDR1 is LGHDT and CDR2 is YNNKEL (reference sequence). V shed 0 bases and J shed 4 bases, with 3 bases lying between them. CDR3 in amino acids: CASSQEVTGELFF. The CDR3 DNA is TGTGCCAGCAGCCAAGAGGTCACCGGGGAGCTGTTTTTT.